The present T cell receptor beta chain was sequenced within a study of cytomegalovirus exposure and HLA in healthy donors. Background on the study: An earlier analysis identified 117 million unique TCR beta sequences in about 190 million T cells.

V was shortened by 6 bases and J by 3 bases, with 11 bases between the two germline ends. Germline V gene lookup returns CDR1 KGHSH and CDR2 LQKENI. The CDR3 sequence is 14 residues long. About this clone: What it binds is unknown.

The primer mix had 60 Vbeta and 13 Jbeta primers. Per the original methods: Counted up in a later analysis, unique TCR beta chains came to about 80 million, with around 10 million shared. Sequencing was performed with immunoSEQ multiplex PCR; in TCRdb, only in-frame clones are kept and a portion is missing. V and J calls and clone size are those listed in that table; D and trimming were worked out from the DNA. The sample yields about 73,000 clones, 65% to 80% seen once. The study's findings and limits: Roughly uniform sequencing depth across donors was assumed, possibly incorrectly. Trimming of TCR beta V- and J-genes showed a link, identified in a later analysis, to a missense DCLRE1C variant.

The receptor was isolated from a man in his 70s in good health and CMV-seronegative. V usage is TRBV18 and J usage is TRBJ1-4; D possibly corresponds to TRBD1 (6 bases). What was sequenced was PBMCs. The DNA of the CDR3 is TGTGCCAGCTCCCCGACAGGAGCTAATGAAAAACTGTTTTTT. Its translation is CASSPTGANEKLFF.